These 32 T cell receptor beta chains originate from one sample sequenced in a study of blood T cell repertoires in COVID-19. Assay: immunoSEQ multiplex PCR; the TCRdb copy retains only in-frame clones and omits some. The sample lists some 100,000 clones, just over 90% occurring once. Sequencing was performed on peripheral blood. The receptor set was obtained from a middle-aged man with acute or convalescent COVID-19.

The rearrangement uses TRBV11-2 and TRBJ1-5, with D unresolved. The CDR3 sequence is 13 residues long. V was clipped by 1 base and J by 3 bases, with 4 bases between them. CDR1 is SGHAT, CDR2 FQNNGV, per germline. This chain's CDR3 is CASSLGHNQPQHF. CDR3 DNA sequence: TGTGCCAGCAGCTTAGGGCACAATCAGCCCCAGCATTTT.

J is TRBJ2-1 and V is TRBV30; possible D gene TRBD2, 6 bases. Germline CDR1 GTSNPN, CDR2 SVGIG (reference sequence). The CDR3 totals 12 residues. Trimming took 5 bases from V and 6 from J, leaving 11 bases between them. CDR3 coding DNA: TGTGCCTGGGACGGGGGTAGCAATGAGCAGTTCTTC. This codes for CAWDGGSNEQFF.

The V and J genes are TRBV10-3 and TRBJ1-1; maybe TRBD1 (5 bases). Germline loops: CDR1 ENHRY, CDR2 SYGVKD. The CDR3 is 13 residues long. V was pared by 10 bases and J by 2 bases, with 14 bases between. Here the CDR3 reads CATGFGGNTEAFF. The CDR3 bases are TGTGCCACCGGATTCGGGGGTAACACTGAAGCTTTCTTT.

The CDR3 region has the DNA TGTGCCAGCAGCCACTCAGGGGACTCCTACGAGCAGTACTTC. Residues: CASSHSGDSYEQYF. The V gene is TRBV11-3, the J gene TRBJ2-7; D perhaps matches TRBD1 (6 bases). V was clipped by 5 bases and J by 0 bases, with 11 bases between them. Germline CDR1 SGHNT, CDR2 YENEEA. This CDR3 has 14 amino acids.

This rearrangement joins TRBV7-2 to TRBJ2-3; 8 nucleotides align to TRBD1. Germline CDR1 SGHTA, CDR2 FQGNSA. V lost 2 bases and J lost 0; bases outside the gene matches: 7. The CDR3 covers 17 residues. The CDR3 region is CASSLLGTGASTDTQYF. The CDR3, as DNA: TGTGCCAGCAGCTTATTAGGGACAGGAGCTAGCACAGATACGCAGTATTTT.

This sequence joins TRBV14 and TRBJ2-7; the match to TRBD1 covers 8 bases. The CDR3 has 16 amino acids. Germline CDR1 is SGHDN and CDR2 is FVKESK. J gave up 3 bases and V 4 bases, and 11 bases lay outside the gene matches. This CDR3 reads CASSRRTGTVIYEQYF. In nucleotides, the CDR3 is TGTGCCAGCAGCCGACGGACAGGGACGGTAATCTACGAGCAGTACTTC.

This rearrangement joins TRBV12-5 to TRBJ1-3; D perhaps matches TRBD1 (6 bases). Germline loops: CDR1 LGHNT, CDR2 FRNRAP. The CDR3 has 16 amino acids. The V end was cut by 2 bases, the J end by 2 bases, with 13 bases between. Written as DNA, the CDR3 is TGTGCTAGTGGTTTGACCCTGGACAGTACTGGAAACACCATATATTTT. Amino acid sequence: CASGLTLDSTGNTIYF.

V gene TRBV14 combines with J gene TRBJ1-6; unclear D gene. V was shortened by 4 bases and J by 0 bases, with 10 bases between the two germline ends. There are 16 residues in the CDR3. Germline V gene data show CDR1 as SGHDN and CDR2 as FVKESK. This CDR3 reads CASSPAPSSYNSPLHF. The DNA for the CDR3 is TGTGCCAGCAGCCCAGCGCCGAGCTCCTATAATTCACCCCTCCACTTT.

The gene calls are TRBV27 and TRBJ2-7; TRBD2 matches 7 bases. Trimming removed 7 bases from V and 1 base from J; junction bases left unmatched: 7. Germline values: CDR1 MNHEY, CDR2 SMNVEV (reference sequence). CDR3 length equals 14 residues. Here the CDR3 DNA reads TGTGCCAGCACCCGTAGCGGGTCTTCCTACGAGCAGTACTTC. The encoded protein is CASTRSGSSYEQYF.

The V call is TRBV11-3, the J call TRBJ1-5; no firm D call. The CDR3 extends over 16 amino acids. V lost 4 bases, J lost 4 bases, and 17 bases lay in between. Per the germline V gene, CDR1 is SGHNT and CDR2 is YENEEA. CDR3 region: CASSSNGASRNQPQHF. CDR3 coding DNA: TGTGCCAGCAGCTCGAACGGAGCCAGTAGGAATCAGCCCCAGCATTTT. Full variable domain (rest looked up from reference TRBV11-3 and TRBJ1-5): EAGVVQSPRYKIIEKKQPVAFWCNPISGHNTLYWYLQNLGQGPELLIRYENEEAVDDSQLPKDRFSAERLKGVDSTLKIQPAELGDSAVYLCASSSNGASRNQPQHFGDGTRLSIL.

This chain uses TRBV4-3 with TRBJ2-1; 7 bases line up with TRBD2. The junction had 18 bases not matched to a gene; V was cut back by 0 bases and J by 4 bases. The germline V gene encodes CDR1 LGHNA and CDR2 YSLEER. The CDR3 covers 20 residues. CDR3 amino acids: CASSQDRLGGEKGIYNEQFF. The DNA of the CDR3 is TGCGCCAGCAGCCAAGATCGGTTGGGAGGGGAAAAGGGAATTTACAATGAGCAGTTCTTC.

This clone was observed a single time. The chain recombines TRBV12-5 with TRBJ2-4; 7 bases are shared with TRBD2. Germline lookup yields CDR1 LGHNT and CDR2 FRNRAP. The V segment lost 6 bases and the J segment 7 bases; nucleotides outside the gene matches: 6. This CDR3 is built from 13 residues. CDR3 DNA sequence: TGTGCTAGTGGCCTCGGGGGGAGTAACATTCAGTACTTC. Its translation is CASGLGGSNIQYF.

The chain recombines TRBV18 with TRBJ2-4, with D possibly being TRBD1 (6 bases). The CDR3 sequence is 15 residues long. The germline CDR1 and CDR2 sequences are KGHSH and LQKENI. V lost 1 base to trimming and J lost 5 bases, with 12 bases between them. The CDR3 protein is CASSPLQGPENIQYF. The CDR3 DNA reads TGTGCCAGCTCACCACTACAGGGTCCCGAAAACATTCAGTACTTC.

The chain joins TRBV6-1 to TRBJ1-6, with D hard to call. Germline V lookup: CDR1 MNHNS, CDR2 SASEGT. The CDR3 covers 16 residues. V gave up 2 bases and J gave up 2 bases, with 10 bases separating them. The CDR3: CASSERLIAYNSPLHF. CDR3 sequence (DNA): TGTGCCAGCAGTGAAAGATTAATAGCCTATAATTCACCCCTCCACTTT.

V usage is TRBV10-3 and J usage is TRBJ2-7; 9 bases map to TRBD1. The junction had 5 bases not matched to a gene; V was cut back by 4 bases and J by 4 bases. Germline CDR1 and CDR2: ENHRY and SYGVKD. The CDR3 runs to 14 residues. Written as DNA, the CDR3 is TGTGCCATCAGTGGTCAACAGGGGGCTTACGAGCAGTACTTC. Encoded protein: CAISGQQGAYEQYF.

This chain uses TRBV7-2 with TRBJ2-1; TRBD2 matches at 12 bases. The V segment lost 3 bases and the J segment 10 bases; nucleotides outside the gene matches: 7. The germline V gene encodes CDR1 SGHTA and CDR2 FQGNSA. This CDR3 is built from 15 residues. CDR3 bases: TGTGCCAGCAGCTTCAGGACTAGCGGGGCAGGGGAGCAGTTCTTC. It yields the protein CASSFRTSGAGEQFF.

J is TRBJ2-1 and V is TRBV6-4, with 10 bases lining up with TRBD2. The V segment lost 5 bases and the J segment 7 bases; nucleotides outside the gene matches: 5. Germline loops: CDR1 MRHNA, CDR2 SNTAGT. The CDR3 has 14 amino acids. The CDR3 DNA sequence: TGTGCCAGCAGTCGAACTAGCGGGATTAATGAGCAGTTCTTC. Its translation: CASSRTSGINEQFF.

V and J are TRBV15 and TRBJ1-1; TRBD1 might be the D (5 bases). This CDR3 contains 13 residues. Germline loops: CDR1 LNHNV, CDR2 YYDKDF (reference sequence). With 4 bases removed from V and 6 bases from J, the gap between germline ends came to 12 bases. The CDR3 coding sequence is TGTGCCACCAGCACTCCCCAGGGCTCTGAAGCTTTCTTT. It codes for CATSTPQGSEAFF.

The V call is TRBV15, the J call TRBJ2-5; 8 bases line up with TRBD1. This CDR3 spans 15 amino acids. V lost 2 bases and J lost 2; bases outside the gene matches: 4. From germline, CDR1 is LNHNV and CDR2 YYDKDF (reference sequence). The CDR3 nucleotides are TGTGCCACCAGCAGACAGGGGGCTAAACAAGAGACCCAGTACTTC. It yields the protein CATSRQGAKQETQYF.

The J gene is TRBJ2-7, the V gene TRBV5-1, with 13 bases matching TRBD2. Germline CDR1 is SGHRS and CDR2 is YFSETQ. Trimming took 6 bases from V and 6 from J; bases not matched to a gene: 9. The CDR3 is 15 residues long. CDR3 protein: CASTFGTSGTIEQYF. Here the CDR3 DNA reads TGCGCCAGCACCTTCGGGACTAGCGGGACTATCGAGCAGTACTTC.

This clone has just one count. The rearrangement uses TRBV27 and TRBJ1-2, with D perhaps TRBD1 (6 bases). Germline V gene data show CDR1 as MNHEY and CDR2 as SMNVEV (reference sequence). With 0 bases removed from V and 4 bases from J, the gap between germline ends came to 9 bases. The CDR3 runs to 14 residues. The CDR3 loop is CASSLSDRSYGYTF. The CDR3 region has the DNA TGTGCCAGCAGTTTATCCGACAGGAGCTATGGCTACACCTTC.

This chain uses TRBV18 with TRBJ1-4; 7 nucleotides align to TRBD1. CDR1 and CDR2 from the germline V gene are KGHSH and LQKENI. Trimming removed 5 bases from V and 12 bases from J; junction bases left unmatched: 15. The CDR3 contains 15 residues. In nucleotides, the CDR3 is TGTGCCAGCTCATCGATCTACAGGGGAGAAGTGGAACTGTTTTTT. Translated, it gives CASSSIYRGEVELFF.

This clone appeared a single time. This chain uses TRBV4-3 with TRBJ2-1; D is possibly TRBD2 (6 bases). The CDR3 is 17 amino acids. Trimming removed 0 bases at V and 4 bases at J, with 16 bases between. Per the germline V gene, CDR1 is LGHNA and CDR2 is YSLEER. This chain's CDR3 is CASSQDRYSGLYNEQFF. The CDR3 nucleotides are TGCGCCAGCAGCCAAGATCGTTACAGCGGGCTGTACAATGAGCAGTTCTTC.

This clone was picked up one time. The rearrangement joins TRBV9 to TRBJ2-1; D possibly corresponds to TRBD2 (6 bases). Germline V gene data show CDR1 as SGDLS and CDR2 as YYNGEE. The ends were cut back, 0 bases at V and 1 base at J, with 8 bases in the middle. This CDR3 comprises 15 residues. CDR3: CASSVVGGSYNEQFF. CDR3 sequence (DNA): TGTGCCAGCAGCGTAGTGGGAGGTTCCTACAATGAGCAGTTCTTC.

This clone has a single count. The chain combines TRBV5-6 with TRBJ1-1; the D gene is possibly TRBD1 (5 bases). CDR3 length: 13 residues. The germline V gene has CDR1 SGHDT and CDR2 YYEEEE. V was cut by 4 bases and J by 2 bases, with 9 bases left in between. In DNA form, the CDR3 reads TGTGCCAGCAGCGAGGACATTAACACTGAAGCTTTCTTT. Its translation is CASSEDINTEAFF.

This chain links TRBV19 with TRBJ2-1, with 7 bases that match TRBD2. Looked up from germline, CDR1 is LNHDA and CDR2 is SQIVND (reference sequence). V gave up 3 bases and J gave up 4 bases; unmatched junction bases: 3. This CDR3 is 14 amino acids long. DNA of the CDR3: TGTGCCAGTAGTATCGGGACTACTTACAATGAGCAGTTCTTC. Translating it yields CASSIGTTYNEQFF. Based on the CDR3 plus reference TRBV19 and TRBJ2-1, the full variable domain is DGGITQSPKYLFRKEGQNVTLSCEQNLNHDAMYWYRQDPGQGLRLIYYSQIVNDFQKGDIAEGYSVSREKKESFPLTVTSAQKNPTAFYLCASSIGTTYNEQFFGPGTRLTVL.

The chain combines TRBV27 with TRBJ1-2; 9 bases match TRBD1. The germline V gene has CDR1 MNHEY and CDR2 SMNVEV (reference sequence). The J segment lost 5 bases and the V segment lost 3 bases, leaving 4 bases of the junction unmatched. The CDR3 runs 14 residues. The CDR3 DNA reads TGTGCCAGCAGTTTCGTGGGGACAGGGTATGGCTACACCTTC. Its translation: CASSFVGTGYGYTF.

The chain employs TRBV5-1 and TRBJ2-1; D perhaps matches TRBD2 (5 bases). Trimming took off 6 bases at V and 0 bases at J, with 13 bases between the two ends. The CDR3 totals 15 residues. Germline loops: CDR1 SGHRS, CDR2 YFSETQ. The CDR3 spells CASKAGASSYNEQFF. Written as DNA, the CDR3 is TGCGCCAGCAAGGCGGGCGCCAGCTCCTACAATGAGCAGTTCTTC.

The chain couples TRBV5-1 to TRBJ2-5; 12 positions match TRBD2. V gave up 6 bases and J gave up 1 base; unmatched junction bases: 1. Germline V gene lookup returns CDR1 SGHRS and CDR2 YFSETQ. The CDR3 length is 14 residues. CDR3 protein: CASTSGRGQETQYF. The CDR3 nucleotides read TGCGCCAGCACTAGCGGGAGGGGCCAAGAGACCCAGTACTTC.

In this sample, this clone turned up a few times. The rearrangement uses TRBV5-1 and TRBJ1-5, with D possibly TRBD1 on 5 matching bases. This CDR3 spans 12 amino acids. With 2 bases removed from V and 9 bases from J, the gap between germline ends came to 9 bases. Germline CDR1 is SGHRS and CDR2 is YFSETQ. Here the CDR3 reads CASSFDGGPQHF. CDR3 in DNA: TGCGCCAGCAGCTTTGACGGGGGGCCCCAGCATTTT. Complete variable domain (other parts from reference TRBV5-1 and TRBJ1-5): KAGVTQTPRYLIKTRGQQVTLSCSPISGHRSVSWYQQTPGQGLQFLFEYFSETQRNKGNFPGRFSGRQFSNSRSEMNVSTLELGDSALYLCASSFDGGPQHFGDGTRLSIL.

The chain employs TRBV29-1 and TRBJ1-5; D not certain. The V gene lost 5 bases and the J gene lost 5 bases, with 13 bases spanning the gap. CDR3 length: 13 residues. CDR1 SQVTM and CDR2 ANQGSEA come from the germline V gene. CDR3 protein: CSVRGGFDQPQHF. The CDR3 DNA reads TGCAGCGTTCGAGGAGGTTTCGATCAGCCCCAGCATTTT.

DNA of the CDR3: TGTGCCAGCATGGGGGGGACAGGCAATGAAAAACTGTTTTTT. This gives the protein CASMGGTGNEKLFF. This sequence joins TRBV2 and TRBJ1-4, with 8 bases that match TRBD1. Germline CDR1 reads SNHLY; CDR2 reads FYNNEI. The CDR3 runs 14 residues. J lost 5 bases, V lost 7 bases, and 6 bases had no gene match.